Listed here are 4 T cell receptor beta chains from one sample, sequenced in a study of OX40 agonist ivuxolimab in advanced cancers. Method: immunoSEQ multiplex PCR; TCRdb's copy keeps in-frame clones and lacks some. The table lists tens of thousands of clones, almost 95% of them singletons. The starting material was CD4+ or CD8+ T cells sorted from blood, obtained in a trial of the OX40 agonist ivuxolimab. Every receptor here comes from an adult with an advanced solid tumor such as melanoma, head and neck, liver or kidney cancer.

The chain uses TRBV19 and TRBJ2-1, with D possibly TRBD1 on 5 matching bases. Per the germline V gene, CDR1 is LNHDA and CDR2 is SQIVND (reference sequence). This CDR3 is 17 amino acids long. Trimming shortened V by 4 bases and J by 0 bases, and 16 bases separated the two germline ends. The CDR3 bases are TGTGCCAGTAGTACCGTGGGGCTAGGGTTCTCCTACAATGAGCAGTTCTTC. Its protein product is CASSTVGLGFSYNEQFF.

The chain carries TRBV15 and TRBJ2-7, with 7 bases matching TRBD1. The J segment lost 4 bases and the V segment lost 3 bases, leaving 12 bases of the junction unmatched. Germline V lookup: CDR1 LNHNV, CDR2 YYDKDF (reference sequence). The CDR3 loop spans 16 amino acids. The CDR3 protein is CATSSLLTGNFYEQYF. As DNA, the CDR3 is TGTGCCACCAGCAGCCTTTTGACAGGGAACTTTTACGAGCAGTACTTC. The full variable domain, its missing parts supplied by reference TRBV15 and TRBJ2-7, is DAMVIQNPRYQVTQFGKPVTLSCSQTLNHNVMYWYQQKSSQAPKLLFHYYDKDFNNEADTPDNFQSRRPNTSFCFLDIRSPGLGDTAMYLCATSSLLTGNFYEQYFGPGTRLTVT.

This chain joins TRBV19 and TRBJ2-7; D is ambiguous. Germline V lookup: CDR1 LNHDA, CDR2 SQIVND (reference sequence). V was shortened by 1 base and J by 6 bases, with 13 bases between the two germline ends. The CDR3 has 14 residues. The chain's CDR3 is CASSIGPSPGEQYF. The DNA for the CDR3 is TGTGCCAGTAGTATAGGTCCCTCCCCCGGCGAGCAGTACTTC.

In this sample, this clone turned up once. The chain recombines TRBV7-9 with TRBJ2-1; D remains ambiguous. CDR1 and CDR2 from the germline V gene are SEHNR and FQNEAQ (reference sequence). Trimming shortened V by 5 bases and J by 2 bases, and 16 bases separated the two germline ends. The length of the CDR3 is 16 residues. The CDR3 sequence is CASSDREKGTYNEQFF. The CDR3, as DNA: TGTGCCAGCAGCGACCGCGAAAAGGGAACCTACAATGAGCAGTTCTTC. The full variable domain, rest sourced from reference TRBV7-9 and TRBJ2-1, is DTGVSQNPRHKITKRGQNVTFRCDPISEHNRLYWYRQTLGQGPEFLTYFQNEAQLEKSRLLSDRFSAERPKGSFSTLEIQRTEQGDSAMYLCASSDREKGTYNEQFFGPGTRLTVL.